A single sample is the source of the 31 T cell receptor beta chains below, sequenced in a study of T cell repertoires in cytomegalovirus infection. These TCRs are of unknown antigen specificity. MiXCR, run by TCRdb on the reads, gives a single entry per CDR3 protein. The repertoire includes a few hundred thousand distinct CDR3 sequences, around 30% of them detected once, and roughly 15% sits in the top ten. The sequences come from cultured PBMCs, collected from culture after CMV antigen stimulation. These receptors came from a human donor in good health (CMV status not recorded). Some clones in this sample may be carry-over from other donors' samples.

In DNA, the CDR3 is TGTGCCAGCAGTTATTCTTACCCCCGGGTCGCGGACACCGGGGAGCTGTTTTTT. It yields the protein CASSYSYPRVADTGELFF. This chain joins TRBV6-2 or TRBV6-3 and TRBJ2-2, with D unclear. Trimming removed 3 bases at V and 3 bases at J, with 20 bases between. The CDR3 has 18 amino acids. Germline V lookup: CDR1 MNHEY, CDR2 SVGEGT.

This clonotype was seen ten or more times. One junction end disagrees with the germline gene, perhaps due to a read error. CDR3 in DNA: TGTGCCAGCAGATACTCCGGGACAGGGGGTACCTACAATGAGCAGTTCTTC. Amino acids: CASRYSGTGGTYNEQFF. The chain is built from TRBV6-5 and TRBJ2-1; 11 bases agree with TRBD1. The CDR3 covers 17 residues. Germline assignment: CDR1 MNHEY and CDR2 SVGAGI.

The CDR3 protein is CASSNSRTGRTDTQYF. The CDR3 nucleotides are TGTGCCAGCAGTAATTCCCGGACAGGGCGCACAGATACGCAGTATTTT. The chain combines TRBV27 with TRBJ2-3; 8 bases align to TRBD1. Germline values: CDR1 MNHEY, CDR2 SMNVEV (reference sequence). This CDR3 contains 16 residues. The trim removed 5 bases at V and 1 base at J, leaving 8 bases unmatched.

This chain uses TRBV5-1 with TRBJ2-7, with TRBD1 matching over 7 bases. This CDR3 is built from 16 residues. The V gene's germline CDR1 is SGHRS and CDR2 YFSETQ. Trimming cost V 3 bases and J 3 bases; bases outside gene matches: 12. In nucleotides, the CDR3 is TGCGCCAGCAGCTCCATAAACCGGGACAGAAACTACGAGCAGTACTTC. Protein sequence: CASSSINRDRNYEQYF. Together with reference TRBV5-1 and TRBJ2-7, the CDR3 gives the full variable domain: KAGVTQTPRYLIKTRGQQVTLSCSPISGHRSVSWYQQTPGQGLQFLFEYFSETQRNKGNFPGRFSGRQFSNSRSEMNVSTLELGDSALYLCASSSINRDRNYEQYFGPGTRLTVT.

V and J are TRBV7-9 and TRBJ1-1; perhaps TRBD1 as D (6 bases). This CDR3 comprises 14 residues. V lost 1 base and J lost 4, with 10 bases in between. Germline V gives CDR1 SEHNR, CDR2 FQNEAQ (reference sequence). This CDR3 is CASSLGRGATEAFF. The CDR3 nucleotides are TGTGCCAGCAGCTTAGGTCGGGGGGCCACTGAAGCTTTCTTT.

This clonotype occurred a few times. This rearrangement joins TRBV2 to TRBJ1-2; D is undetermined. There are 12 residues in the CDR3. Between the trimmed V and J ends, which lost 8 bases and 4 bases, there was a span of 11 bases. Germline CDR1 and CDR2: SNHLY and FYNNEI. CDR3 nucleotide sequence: TGTGCCAGCGGTGGAGATAGCTATGGCTACACCTTC. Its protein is CASGGDSYGYTF.

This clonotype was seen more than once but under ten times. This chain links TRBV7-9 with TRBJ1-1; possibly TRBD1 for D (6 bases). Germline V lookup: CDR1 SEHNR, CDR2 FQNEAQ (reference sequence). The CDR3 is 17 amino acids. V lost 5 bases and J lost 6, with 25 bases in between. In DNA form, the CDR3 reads TGTGCCAGCAGCCGAGTAGGGGGGGGCACCGGGGAGGCTGAAGCTTTCTTT. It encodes CASSRVGGGTGEAEAFF.

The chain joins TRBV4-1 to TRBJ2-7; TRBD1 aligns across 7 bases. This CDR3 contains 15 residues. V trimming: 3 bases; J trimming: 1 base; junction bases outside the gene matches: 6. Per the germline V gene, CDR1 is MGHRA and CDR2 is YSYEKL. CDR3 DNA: TGCGCCAGCAGCCACCTACAGGGGAGATCCTACGAGCAGTACTTC. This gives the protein CASSHLQGRSYEQYF.

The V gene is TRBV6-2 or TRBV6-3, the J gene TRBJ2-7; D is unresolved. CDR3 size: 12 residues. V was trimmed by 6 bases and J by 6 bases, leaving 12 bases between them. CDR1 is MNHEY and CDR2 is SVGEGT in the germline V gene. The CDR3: CASRTSRVEQYV. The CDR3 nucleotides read TGTGCCAGCAGGACCTCTAGGGTCGAGCAGTACGTC.

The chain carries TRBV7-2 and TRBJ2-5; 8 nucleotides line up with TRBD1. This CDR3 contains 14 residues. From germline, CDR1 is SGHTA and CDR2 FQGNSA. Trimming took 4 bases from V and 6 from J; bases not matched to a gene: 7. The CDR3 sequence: CASSSWTGRKTQYF. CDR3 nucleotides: TGTGCCAGCAGCTCATGGACAGGGCGGAAGACCCAGTACTTC.

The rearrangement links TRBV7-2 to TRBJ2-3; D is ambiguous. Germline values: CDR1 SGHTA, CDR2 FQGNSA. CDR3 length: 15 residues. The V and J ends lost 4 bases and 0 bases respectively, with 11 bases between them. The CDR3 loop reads CASSSDRISTDTQYF. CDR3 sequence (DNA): TGTGCCAGCAGCTCGGACCGTATTAGCACAGATACGCAGTATTTT.

The DNA of the CDR3 is TGTGCCAGCAGCGCCCGACTAGCTTTCGATGAGCAGTTCTTC. Protein sequence: CASSARLAFDEQFF. The gene calls are TRBV6-2 or TRBV6-3 and TRBJ2-1, with TRBD2 matching 7 bases. With V trimmed by 6 bases and J by 8 bases, 10 bases remained unmatched. CDR3 length: 14 amino acids. Germline V gene data show CDR1 as MNHEY and CDR2 as SVGEGT.

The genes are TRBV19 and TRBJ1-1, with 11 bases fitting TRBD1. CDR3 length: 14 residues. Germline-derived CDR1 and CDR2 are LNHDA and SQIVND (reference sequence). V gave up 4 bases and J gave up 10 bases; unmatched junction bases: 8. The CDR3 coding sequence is TGTGCCAGTAGTACGACGGGACAGGGGGGGGGAGCTTTCTTT. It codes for CASSTTGQGGGAFF.

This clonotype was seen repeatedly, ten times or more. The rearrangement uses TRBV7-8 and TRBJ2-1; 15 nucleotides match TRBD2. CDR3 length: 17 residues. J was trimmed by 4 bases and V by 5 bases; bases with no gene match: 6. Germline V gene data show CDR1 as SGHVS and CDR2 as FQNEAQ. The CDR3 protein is CASSKGLAGGSYNEQFF. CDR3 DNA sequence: TGTGCCAGCAGCAAGGGACTAGCGGGAGGTTCGTACAATGAGCAGTTCTTC.

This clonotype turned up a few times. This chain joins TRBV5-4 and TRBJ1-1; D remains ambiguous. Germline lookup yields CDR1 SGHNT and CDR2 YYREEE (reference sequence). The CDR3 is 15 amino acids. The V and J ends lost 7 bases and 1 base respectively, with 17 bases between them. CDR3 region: CASSRVDDKNTEAFF. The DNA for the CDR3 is TGTGCCAGCTCTCGAGTGGACGATAAGAACACTGAAGCTTTCTTT.

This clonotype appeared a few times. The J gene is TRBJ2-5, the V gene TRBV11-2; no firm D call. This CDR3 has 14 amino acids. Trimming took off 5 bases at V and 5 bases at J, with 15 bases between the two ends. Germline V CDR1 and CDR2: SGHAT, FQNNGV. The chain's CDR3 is CASSLDYSSETQYF. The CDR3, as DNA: TGTGCCAGCAGCCTCGATTACTCCTCGGAGACCCAGTACTTC. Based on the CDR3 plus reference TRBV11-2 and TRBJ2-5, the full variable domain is EAGVAQSPRYKIIEKRQSVAFWCNPISGHATLYWYQQILGQGPKLLIQFQNNGVVDDSQLPKDRFSAERLKGVDSTLKIQPAKLEDSAVYLCASSLDYSSETQYFGPGTRLLVL.

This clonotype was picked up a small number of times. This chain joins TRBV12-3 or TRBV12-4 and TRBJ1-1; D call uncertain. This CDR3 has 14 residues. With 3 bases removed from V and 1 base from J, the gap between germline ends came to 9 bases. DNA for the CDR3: TGTGCCAGCAGTTTCTCGGCGGGGAACACTGAAGCTTTCTTT. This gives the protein CASSFSAGNTEAFF.

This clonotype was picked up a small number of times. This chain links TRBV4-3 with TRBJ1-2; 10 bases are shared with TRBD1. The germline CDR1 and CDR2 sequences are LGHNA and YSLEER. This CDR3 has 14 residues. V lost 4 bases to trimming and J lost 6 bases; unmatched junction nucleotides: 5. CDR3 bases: TGCGCCAGCAGCCGTAGCGGGACAGGGGATGGCTACACCTTC. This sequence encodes CASSRSGTGDGYTF.

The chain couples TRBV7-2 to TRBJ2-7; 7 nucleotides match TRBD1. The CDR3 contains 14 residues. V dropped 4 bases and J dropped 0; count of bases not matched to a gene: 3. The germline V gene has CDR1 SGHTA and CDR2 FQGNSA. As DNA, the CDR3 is TGTGCCAGCAGCTCAACAGGGGACTCCTACGAGCAGTACTTC. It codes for CASSSTGDSYEQYF.

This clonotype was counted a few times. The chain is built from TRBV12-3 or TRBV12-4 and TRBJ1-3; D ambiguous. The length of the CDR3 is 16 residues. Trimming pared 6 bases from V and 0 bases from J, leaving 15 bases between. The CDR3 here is CASRRPGTISGNTIYF. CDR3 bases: TGTGCCAGCAGAAGACCGGGAACCATCTCTGGAAACACCATATATTTT.

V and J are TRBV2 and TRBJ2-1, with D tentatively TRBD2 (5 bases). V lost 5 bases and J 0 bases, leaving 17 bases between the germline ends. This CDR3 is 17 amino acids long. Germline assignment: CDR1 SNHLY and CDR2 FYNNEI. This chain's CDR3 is CASSRGGRLSSYNEQFF. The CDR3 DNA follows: TGTGCCAGCAGTCGCGGCGGGCGATTGAGCTCCTACAATGAGCAGTTCTTC.

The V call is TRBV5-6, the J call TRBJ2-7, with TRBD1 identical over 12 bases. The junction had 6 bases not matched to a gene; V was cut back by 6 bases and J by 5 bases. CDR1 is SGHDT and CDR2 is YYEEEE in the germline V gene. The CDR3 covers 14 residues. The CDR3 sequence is CASTGQGAVDEQYF. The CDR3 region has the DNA TGTGCCAGCACGGGACAGGGGGCGGTCGACGAGCAGTACTTC.

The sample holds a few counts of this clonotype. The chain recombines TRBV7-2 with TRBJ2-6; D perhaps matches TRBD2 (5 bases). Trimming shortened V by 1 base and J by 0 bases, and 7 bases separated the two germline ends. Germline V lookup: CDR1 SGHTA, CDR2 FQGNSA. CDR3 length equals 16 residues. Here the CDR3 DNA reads TGTGCCAGCAGCTTAGGCGAGGGCTCTGGGGCCAACGTCCTGACTTTC. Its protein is CASSLGEGSGANVLTF.

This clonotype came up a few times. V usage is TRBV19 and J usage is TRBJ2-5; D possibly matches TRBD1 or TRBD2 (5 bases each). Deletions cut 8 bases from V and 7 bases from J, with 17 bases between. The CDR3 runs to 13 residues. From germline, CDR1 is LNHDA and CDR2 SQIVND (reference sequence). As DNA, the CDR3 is TGTGCCAGTTCGGGACGGTCCACGGGGACCCAGTACTTC. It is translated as CASSGRSTGTQYF.

CDR3 coding DNA: TGTGCCAGTAGTGTGGAGGGGACGTGGATAGGATCGAACTATGGCTACACCTTC. Translated, it gives CASSVEGTWIGSNYGYTF. The chain couples TRBV19 to TRBJ1-2; D may be TRBD1 (5 bases). The CDR3 covers 18 residues. V was trimmed by 5 bases and J by 2 bases, leaving 24 bases between them. The V gene's germline CDR1 is LNHDA and CDR2 SQIVND (reference sequence). The whole variable domain, remainder taken from reference TRBV19 and TRBJ1-2, is DGGITQSPKYLFRKEGQNVTLSCEQNLNHDAMYWYRQDPGQGLRLIYYSQIVNDFQKGDIAEGYSVSREKKESFPLTVTSAQKNPTAFYLCASSVEGTWIGSNYGYTFGSGTRLTVV.

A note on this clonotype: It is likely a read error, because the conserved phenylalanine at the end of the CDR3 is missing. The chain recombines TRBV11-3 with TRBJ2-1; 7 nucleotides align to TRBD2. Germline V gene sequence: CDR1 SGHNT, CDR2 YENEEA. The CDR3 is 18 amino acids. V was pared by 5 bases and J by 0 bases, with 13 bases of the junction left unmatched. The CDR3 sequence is CASSQRGGRASSYNEQFL. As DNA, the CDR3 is TGTGCCAGCAGCCAACGCGGGGGACGGGCGAGCTCCTACAATGAGCAGTTCTTA.

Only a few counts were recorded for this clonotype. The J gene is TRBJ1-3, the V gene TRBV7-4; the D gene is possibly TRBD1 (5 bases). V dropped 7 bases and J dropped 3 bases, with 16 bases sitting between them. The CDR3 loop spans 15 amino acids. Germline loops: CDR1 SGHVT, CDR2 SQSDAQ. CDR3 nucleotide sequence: TGTGCCAGCATCCCGCAGGACACCGGTGGAAACACCATATATTTT. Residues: CASIPQDTGGNTIYF.

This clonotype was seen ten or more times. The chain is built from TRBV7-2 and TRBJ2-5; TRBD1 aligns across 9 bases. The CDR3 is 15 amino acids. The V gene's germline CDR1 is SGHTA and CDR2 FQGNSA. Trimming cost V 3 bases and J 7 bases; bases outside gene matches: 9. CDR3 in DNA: TGTGCCAGCAGCTTCCGGGACAGGGTATACGGGACCCAGTACTTC. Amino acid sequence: CASSFRDRVYGTQYF.

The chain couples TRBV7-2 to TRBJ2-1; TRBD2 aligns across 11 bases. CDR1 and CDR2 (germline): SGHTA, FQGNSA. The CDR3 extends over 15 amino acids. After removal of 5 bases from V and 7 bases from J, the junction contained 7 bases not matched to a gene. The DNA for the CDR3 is TGTGCCAGCAGCCTTAGCGGGAGGGCCCTAAATGAGCAGTTCTTC. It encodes CASSLSGRALNEQFF. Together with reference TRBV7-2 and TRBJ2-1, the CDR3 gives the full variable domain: GAGVSQSPSNKVTEKGKDVELRCDPISGHTALYWYRQSLGQGLEFLIYFQGNSAPDKSGLPSDRFSAERTGGSVSTLTIQRTQQEDSAVYLCASSLSGRALNEQFFGPGTRLTVL.

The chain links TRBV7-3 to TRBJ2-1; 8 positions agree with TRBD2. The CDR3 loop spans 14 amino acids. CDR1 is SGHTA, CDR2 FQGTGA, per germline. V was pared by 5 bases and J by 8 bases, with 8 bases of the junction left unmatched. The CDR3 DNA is TGTGCCAGCAGCCTGCAGCGGGAGCGGGATGAGCAGTTCTTC. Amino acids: CASSLQRERDEQFF.

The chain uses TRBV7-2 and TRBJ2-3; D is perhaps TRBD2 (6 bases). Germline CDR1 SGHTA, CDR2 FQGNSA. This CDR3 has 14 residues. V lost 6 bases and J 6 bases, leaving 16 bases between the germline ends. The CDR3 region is CASRPTAGGDTQYF. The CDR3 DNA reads TGTGCCAGCAGGCCAACCGCTGGGGGGGATACGCAGTATTTT.